Sequencing of this TCR beta chain was carried out in a study of shared clonotypes between healthy human individuals. Generated by immunoSEQ multiplex PCR, the TCRdb table keeps only in-frame clones and is missing some. The sample shows some 2,000,000 clones, 85% to 95% of them seen only once. Remarks on this clone: As yet, its antigen is unknown.

The CDR3 covers 15 residues. The germline V gene encodes CDR1 MRHNA and CDR2 SNTAGT. V gave up 5 bases and J gave up 6 bases; unmatched junction bases: 3. All participating donors were Caucasian adults from Nashville, Tennessee. Study-wide results and caveats: Rarefaction curves obtained for sorted subsets showed sequencing incomplete despite large depth.

The sample consisted of naive CD4+ T cells sorted from blood. Subset meaning: CD45RA+ positively selected. The J gene is TRBJ2-1, the V gene TRBV6-4; 14 bases align to TRBD2. The sequence came from a young man in good health. The DNA for the CDR3 is TGTGCCAGCAGTCGACTAGCGGGAGGGGTCAATGAGCAGTTCTTC. Translation gives CASSRLAGGVNEQFF.